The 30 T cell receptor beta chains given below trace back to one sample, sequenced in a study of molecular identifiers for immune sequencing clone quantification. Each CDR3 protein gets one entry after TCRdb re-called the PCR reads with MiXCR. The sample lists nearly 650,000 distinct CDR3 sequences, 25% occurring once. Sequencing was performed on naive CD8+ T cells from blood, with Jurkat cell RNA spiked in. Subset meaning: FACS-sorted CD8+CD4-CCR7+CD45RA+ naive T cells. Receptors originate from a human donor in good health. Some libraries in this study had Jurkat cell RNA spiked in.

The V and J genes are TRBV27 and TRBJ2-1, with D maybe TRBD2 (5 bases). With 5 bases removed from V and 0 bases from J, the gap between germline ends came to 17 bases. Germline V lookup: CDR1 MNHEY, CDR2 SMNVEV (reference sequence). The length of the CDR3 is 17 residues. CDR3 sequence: CASSLAGIRPSYNEQFF. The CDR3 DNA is TGTGCCAGCAGTCTGGCCGGGATAAGACCCTCCTACAATGAGCAGTTCTTC.

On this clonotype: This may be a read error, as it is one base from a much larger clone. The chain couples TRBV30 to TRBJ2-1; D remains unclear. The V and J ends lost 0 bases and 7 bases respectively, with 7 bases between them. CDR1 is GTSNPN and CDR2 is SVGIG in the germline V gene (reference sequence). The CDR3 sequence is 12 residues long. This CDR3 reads CAWSVPGNEQFF. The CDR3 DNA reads TGTGCCTGGAGTGTACCCGGAAATGAGCAGTTCTTC.

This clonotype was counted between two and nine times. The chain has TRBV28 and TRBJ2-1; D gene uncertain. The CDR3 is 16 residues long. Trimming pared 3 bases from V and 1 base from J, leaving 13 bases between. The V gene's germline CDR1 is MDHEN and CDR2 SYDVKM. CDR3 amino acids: CASSFPHLNSYNEQFF. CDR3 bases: TGTGCCAGCAGTTTCCCCCACCTCAATTCCTACAATGAGCAGTTCTTC.

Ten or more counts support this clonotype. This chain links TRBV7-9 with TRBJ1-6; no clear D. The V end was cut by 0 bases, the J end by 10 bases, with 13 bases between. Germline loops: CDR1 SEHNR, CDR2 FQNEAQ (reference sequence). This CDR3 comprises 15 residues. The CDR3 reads CASSLAKGLGSPLHF. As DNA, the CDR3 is TGTGCCAGCAGCTTAGCGAAGGGTTTGGGATCACCCCTCCACTTT. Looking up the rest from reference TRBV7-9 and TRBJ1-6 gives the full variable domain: DTGVSQNPRHKITKRGQNVTFRCDPISEHNRLYWYRQTLGQGPEFLTYFQNEAQLEKSRLLSDRFSAERPKGSFSTLEIQRTEQGDSAMYLCASSLAKGLGSPLHFGNGTRLTVT.

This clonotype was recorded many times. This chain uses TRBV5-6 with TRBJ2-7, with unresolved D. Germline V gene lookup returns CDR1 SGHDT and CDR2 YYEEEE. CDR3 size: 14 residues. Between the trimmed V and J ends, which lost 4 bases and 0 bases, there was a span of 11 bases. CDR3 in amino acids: CASSPVQSSYEQYF. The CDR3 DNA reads TGTGCCAGCAGCCCCGTACAGAGCTCCTACGAGCAGTACTTC.

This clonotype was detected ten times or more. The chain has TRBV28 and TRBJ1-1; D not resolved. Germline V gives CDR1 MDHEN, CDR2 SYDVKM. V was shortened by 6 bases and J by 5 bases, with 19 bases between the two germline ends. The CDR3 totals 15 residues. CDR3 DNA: TGTGCCAGCAGGTTTTCACACAAATACGGGACTGAAGCTTTCTTT. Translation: CASRFSHKYGTEAFF.

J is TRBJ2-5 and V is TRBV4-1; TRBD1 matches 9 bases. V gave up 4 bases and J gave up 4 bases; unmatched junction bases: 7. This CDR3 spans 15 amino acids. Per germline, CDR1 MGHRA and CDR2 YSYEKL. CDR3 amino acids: CASSPLGQGGETQYF. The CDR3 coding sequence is TGCGCCAGCAGCCCCCTGGGACAGGGAGGAGAGACCCAGTACTTC.

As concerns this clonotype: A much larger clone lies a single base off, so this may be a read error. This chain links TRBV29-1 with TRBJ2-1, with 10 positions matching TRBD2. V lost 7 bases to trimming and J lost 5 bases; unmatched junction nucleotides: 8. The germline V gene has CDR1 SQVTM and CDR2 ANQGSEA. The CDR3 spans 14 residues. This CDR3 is CSAPGLATHNEQFF. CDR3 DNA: TGCAGCGCCCCGGGACTAGCGACTCACAATGAGCAGTTCTTC.

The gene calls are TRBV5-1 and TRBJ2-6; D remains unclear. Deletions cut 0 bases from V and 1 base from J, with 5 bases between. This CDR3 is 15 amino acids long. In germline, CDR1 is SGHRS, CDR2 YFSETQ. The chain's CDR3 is CASSLERSGANVLTF. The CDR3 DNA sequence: TGCGCCAGCAGCTTGGAGCGATCTGGGGCCAACGTCCTGACTTTC.

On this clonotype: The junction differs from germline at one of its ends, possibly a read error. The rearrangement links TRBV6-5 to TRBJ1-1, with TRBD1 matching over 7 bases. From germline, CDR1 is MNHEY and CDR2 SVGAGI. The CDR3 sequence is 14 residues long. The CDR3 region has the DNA TGTGCCTGCAGACTCTCAGGGGGAGGAACTGAAGCTTTCTTT. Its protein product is CACRLSGGGTEAFF.

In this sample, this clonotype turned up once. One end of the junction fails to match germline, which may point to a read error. The DNA of the CDR3 is TGTGACAGCAGTTACTGGGCAGCCGGCGACCCGCAGTATTTT. Translated, it gives CDSSYWAAGDPQYF. This rearrangement joins TRBV6-6 to TRBJ2-3; D remains ambiguous. This CDR3 comprises 14 residues. The germline V gene encodes CDR1 MNHNY and CDR2 SVGAGI (reference sequence).

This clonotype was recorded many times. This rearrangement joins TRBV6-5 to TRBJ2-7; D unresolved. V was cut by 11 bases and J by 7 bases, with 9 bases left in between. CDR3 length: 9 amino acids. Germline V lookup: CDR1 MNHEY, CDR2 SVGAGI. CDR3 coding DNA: TGTGCCGGGGTCCGGGAGCAGTACTTC. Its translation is CAGVREQYF.

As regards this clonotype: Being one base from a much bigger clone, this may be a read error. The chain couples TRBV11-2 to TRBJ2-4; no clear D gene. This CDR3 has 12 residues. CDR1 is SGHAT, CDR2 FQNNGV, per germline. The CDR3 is CAGSLAWNIQYF. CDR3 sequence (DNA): TGTGCCGGCAGCTTGGCCTGGAACATTCAGTACTTC.

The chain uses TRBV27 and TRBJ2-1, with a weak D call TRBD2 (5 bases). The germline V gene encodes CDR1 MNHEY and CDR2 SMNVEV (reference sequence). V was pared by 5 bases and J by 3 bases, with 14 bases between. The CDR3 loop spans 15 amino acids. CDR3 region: CASSQEAGYYNEQFF. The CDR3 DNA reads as TGTGCCAGCAGTCAGGAGGCAGGTTACTACAATGAGCAGTTCTTC.

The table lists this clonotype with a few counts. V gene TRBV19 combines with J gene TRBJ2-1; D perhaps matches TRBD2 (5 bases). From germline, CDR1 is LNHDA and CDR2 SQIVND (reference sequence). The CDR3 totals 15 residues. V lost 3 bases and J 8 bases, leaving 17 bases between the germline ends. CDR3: CASSIDPGPRDEQFF. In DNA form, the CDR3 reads TGTGCCAGTAGTATCGATCCGGGCCCGAGGGATGAGCAGTTCTTC. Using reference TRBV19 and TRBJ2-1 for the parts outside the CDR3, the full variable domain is DGGITQSPKYLFRKEGQNVTLSCEQNLNHDAMYWYRQDPGQGLRLIYYSQIVNDFQKGDIAEGYSVSREKKESFPLTVTSAQKNPTAFYLCASSIDPGPRDEQFFGPGTRLTVL.

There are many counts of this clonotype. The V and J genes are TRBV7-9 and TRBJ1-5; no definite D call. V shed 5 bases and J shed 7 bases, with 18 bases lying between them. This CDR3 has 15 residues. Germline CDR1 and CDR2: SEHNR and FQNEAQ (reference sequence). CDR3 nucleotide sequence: TGTGCCAGCAGCCCCCTCTCTGGGTTTCGGCAGCCCCAGCATTTT. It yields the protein CASSPLSGFRQPQHF.

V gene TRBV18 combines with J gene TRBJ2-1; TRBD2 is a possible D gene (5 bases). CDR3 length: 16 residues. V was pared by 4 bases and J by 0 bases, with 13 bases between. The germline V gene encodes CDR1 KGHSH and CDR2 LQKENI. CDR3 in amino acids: CASSLEAVSSYNEQFF. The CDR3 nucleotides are TGTGCCAGCTCACTAGAAGCGGTGAGCTCCTACAATGAGCAGTTCTTC.

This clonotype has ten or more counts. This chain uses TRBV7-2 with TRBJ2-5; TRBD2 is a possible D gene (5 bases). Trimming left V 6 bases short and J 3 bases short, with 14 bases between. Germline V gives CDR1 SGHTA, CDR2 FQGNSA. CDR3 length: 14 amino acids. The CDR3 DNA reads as TGTGCCAGCAGTCGGACGGCGAGGGAAGAGACCCAGTACTTC. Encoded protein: CASSRTAREETQYF. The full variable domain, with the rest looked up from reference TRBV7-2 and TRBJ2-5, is GAGVSQSPSNKVTEKGKDVELRCDPISGHTALYWYRQSLGQGLEFLIYFQGNSAPDKSGLPSDRFSAERTGGSVSTLTIQRTQQEDSAVYLCASSRTAREETQYFGPGTRLLVL.

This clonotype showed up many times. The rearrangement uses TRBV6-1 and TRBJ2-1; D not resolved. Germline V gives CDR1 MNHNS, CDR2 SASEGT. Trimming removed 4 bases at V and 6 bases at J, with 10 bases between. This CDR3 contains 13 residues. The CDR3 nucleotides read TGTGCCAGCAGTGGGCTTGGTCCCAATGAGCAGTTCTTC. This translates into CASSGLGPNEQFF.

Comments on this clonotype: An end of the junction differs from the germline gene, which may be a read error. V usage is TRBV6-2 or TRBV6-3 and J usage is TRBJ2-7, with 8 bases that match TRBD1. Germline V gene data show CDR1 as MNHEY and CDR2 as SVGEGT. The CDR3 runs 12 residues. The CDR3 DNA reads TGCGGATCTCAGGGGGCTGTCTACGAGCAGTACTTC. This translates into CGSQGAVYEQYF.

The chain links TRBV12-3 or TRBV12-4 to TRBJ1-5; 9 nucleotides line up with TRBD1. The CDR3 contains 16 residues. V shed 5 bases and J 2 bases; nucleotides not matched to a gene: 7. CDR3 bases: TGTGCCAGCAGTCTGACGGACAGGGGAGGCAATCAGCCCCAGCATTTT. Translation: CASSLTDRGGNQPQHF.

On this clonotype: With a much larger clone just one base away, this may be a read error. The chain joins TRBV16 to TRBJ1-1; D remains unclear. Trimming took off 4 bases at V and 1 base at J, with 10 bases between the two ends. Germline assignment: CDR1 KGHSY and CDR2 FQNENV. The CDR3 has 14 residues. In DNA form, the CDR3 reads TGTGCCAGCAGCCGGTCCAACGAGAACACTGAAGCTTTCTTT. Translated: CASSRSNENTEAFF.

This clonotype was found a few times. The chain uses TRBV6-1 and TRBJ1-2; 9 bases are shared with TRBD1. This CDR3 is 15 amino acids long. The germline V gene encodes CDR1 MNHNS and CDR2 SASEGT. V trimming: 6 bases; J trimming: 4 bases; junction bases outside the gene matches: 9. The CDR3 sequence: CASSHTGGVSYGYTF. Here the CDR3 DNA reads TGTGCCAGCAGCCACACAGGGGGCGTTAGCTATGGCTACACCTTC.

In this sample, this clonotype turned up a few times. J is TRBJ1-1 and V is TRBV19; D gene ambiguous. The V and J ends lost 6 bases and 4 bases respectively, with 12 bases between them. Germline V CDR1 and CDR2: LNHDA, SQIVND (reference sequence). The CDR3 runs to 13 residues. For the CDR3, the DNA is TGTGCCAGTAGATACAGCTCGGCCACTGAAGCTTTCTTT. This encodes CASRYSSATEAFF.

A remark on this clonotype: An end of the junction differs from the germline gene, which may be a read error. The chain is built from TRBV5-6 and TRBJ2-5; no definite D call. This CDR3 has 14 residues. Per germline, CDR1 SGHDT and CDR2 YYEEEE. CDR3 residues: CASSFNWRQKTQYF. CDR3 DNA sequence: TGTGCCAGCAGCTTCAATTGGCGGCAAAAGACCCAATACTTC.

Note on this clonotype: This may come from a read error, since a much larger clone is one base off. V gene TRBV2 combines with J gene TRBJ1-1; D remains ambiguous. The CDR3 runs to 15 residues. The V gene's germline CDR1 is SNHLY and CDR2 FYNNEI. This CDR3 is CARSPEVRWDTEAFF. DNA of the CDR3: TGTGCCCGCAGCCCGGAGGTACGATGGGACACTGAAGCTTTCTTT.

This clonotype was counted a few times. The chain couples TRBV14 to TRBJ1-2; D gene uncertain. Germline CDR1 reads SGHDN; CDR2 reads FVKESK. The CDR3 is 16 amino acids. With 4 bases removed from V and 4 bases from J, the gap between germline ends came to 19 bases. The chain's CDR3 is CASSPDLSGISYGYTF. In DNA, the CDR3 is TGTGCCAGCAGCCCAGACCTTTCCGGGATTTCCTATGGCTACACCTTC. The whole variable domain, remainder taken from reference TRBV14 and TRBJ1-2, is EAGVTQFPSHSVIEKGQTVTLRCDPISGHDNLYWYRRVMGKEIKFLLHFVKESKQDESGMPNNRFLAERTGGTYSTLKVQPAELEDSGVYFCASSPDLSGISYGYTFGSGTRLTVV.

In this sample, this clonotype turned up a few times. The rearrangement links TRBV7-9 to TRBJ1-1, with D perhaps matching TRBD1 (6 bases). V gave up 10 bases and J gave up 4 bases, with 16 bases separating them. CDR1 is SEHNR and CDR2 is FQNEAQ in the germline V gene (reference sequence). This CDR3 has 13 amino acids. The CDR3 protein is CAIERGGVTEAFF. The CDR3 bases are TGTGCCATCGAGAGGGGGGGCGTCACTGAAGCTTTCTTT.

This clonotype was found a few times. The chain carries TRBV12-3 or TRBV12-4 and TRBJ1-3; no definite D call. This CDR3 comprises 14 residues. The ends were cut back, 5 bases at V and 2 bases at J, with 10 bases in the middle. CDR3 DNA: TGTGCCAGCAGTATATCAGGCCCTGGAAACACCATATATTTT. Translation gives CASSISGPGNTIYF.

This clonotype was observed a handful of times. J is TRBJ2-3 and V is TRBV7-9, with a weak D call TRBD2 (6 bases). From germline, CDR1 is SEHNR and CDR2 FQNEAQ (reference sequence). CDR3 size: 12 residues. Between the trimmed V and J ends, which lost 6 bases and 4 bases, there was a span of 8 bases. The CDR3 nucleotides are TGTGCCAGCAGGCCGGGGGCAGATACGCAGTATTTT. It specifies CASRPGADTQYF.